Detailed here is one T cell receptor beta chain. The antigen is undetermined. The data derive from a study of blood T cells in healthy people across ages. Study outcomes and limitations: Naive and antigen-experienced cells could not be conclusively compared, given unsorted PBMCs. The study found more naive CD4+ cells and higher diversity in long-lived than aged donors.

The individuals who served as donors were healthy Caucasians living in Russia, aged about 6 to 95. They isolated at least 7 million PBMCs from each sample. A second PCR of 7 to 11 cycles used a sample-barcoded 5' primer and a J-beta primer mix. MiXCR was run by TCRdb on the 5' RACE reads, yielding one entry per CDR3 protein. Of under 2,000,000 distinct CDR3 sequences listed, less than 50% are singletons. The V gene end was trimmed by 4 bases and the J gene end by 4 bases; junction bases not matched to a gene: 9. In germline, CDR1 is SGHKS, CDR2 YYEKEE (reference sequence). This CDR3 has 16 residues. The TCR originated in a woman in her thirties or forties in good health. Sequencing was carried out using blood. The V call is TRBV5-5, the J call TRBJ2-2; 8 positions agree with TRBD1. In DNA, the CDR3 is TGTGCCAGCAGCCGGAGGGGACAGGAGACCACCGGGGAGCTGTTTTTT. Its protein is CASSRRGQETTGELFF.